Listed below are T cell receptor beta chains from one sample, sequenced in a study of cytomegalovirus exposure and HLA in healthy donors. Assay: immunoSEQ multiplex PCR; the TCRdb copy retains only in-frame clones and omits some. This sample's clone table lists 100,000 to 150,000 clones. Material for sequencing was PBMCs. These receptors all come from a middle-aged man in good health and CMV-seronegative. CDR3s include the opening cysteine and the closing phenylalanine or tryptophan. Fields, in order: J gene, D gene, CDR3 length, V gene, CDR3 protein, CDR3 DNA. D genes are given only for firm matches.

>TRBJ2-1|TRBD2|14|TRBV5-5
CASSLRLAPNEQFF
TGTGCCAGCAGCTTGCGACTAGCCCCCAATGAGCAGTTCTTC
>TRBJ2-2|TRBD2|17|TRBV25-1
CASSAARGLAGAGELFF
TGTGCCAGCAGCGCTGCGAGGGGACTAGCGGGAGCCGGGGAGCTGTTTTTT
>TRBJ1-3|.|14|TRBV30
CAWSSGQSGNTIYF
TGTGCCTGGAGTTCGGGACAATCTGGAAACACCATATATTTT
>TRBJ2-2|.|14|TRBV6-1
CASSPDRNTGELFF
TGTGCCAGCAGCCCGGACAGAAACACCGGGGAGCTGTTTTTT
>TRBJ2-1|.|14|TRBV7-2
CASSLARPPGEQFF
TGTGCCAGCAGCTTAGCGCGGCCCCCTGGTGAGCAGTTCTTC
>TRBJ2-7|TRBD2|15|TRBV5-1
CASSMGGTSSYEQYF
TGCGCCAGCAGCATGGGAGGGACTAGCTCCTACGAGCAGTACTTC
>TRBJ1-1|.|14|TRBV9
CASSVVGATTEAFF
TGTGCCAGCAGCGTAGTGGGGGCGACAACTGAAGCTTTCTTT
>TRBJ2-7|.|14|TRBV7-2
CASSLVPGTYEQYF
TGTGCCAGCAGCTTAGTCCCAGGAACCTACGAGCAGTACTTC
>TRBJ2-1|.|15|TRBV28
CASRVWRGLLNEQFF
TGTGCCAGCAGGGTTTGGAGGGGTCTTTTGAATGAGCAGTTCTTC
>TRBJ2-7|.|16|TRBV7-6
CASSPQVAGLSYEQYF
TGTGCCAGCAGCCCCCAGGTGGCGGGATTATCCTACGAGCAGTACTTC
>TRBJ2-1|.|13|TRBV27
CATRVAEYNEQFF
TGTGCCACTCGGGTAGCGGAGTACAATGAGCAGTTCTTC
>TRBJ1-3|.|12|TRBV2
CASWGRGGTIYF
TGTGCCAGCTGGGGCCGAGGGGGCACCATATATTTT
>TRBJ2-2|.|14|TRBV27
CASSRLAGTGELFF
TGTGCCAGCAGTAGGCTAGCCGGGACCGGGGAGCTGTTTTTT
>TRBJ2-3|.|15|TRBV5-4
CASSSGHAGTDTQYF
TGTGCCAGCAGCTCGGGACACGCCGGCACAGATACGCAGTATTTT
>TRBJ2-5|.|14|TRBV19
CASSKQENQETQYF
TGTGCCAGTAGTAAACAGGAAAACCAAGAGACCCAGTACTTC
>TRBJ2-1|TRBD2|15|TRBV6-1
CASSAGTTWNNEQFF
TGTGCCAGCAGTGCAGGGACTACATGGAACAATGAGCAGTTCTTC
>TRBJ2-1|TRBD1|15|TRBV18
CASSPTGLSYNEQFF
TGTGCCAGCTCACCGACAGGGCTCTCCTACAATGAGCAGTTCTTC
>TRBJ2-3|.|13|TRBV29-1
CSVDNRGTDTQYF
TGCAGCGTTGACAATCGAGGCACAGATACGCAGTATTTT
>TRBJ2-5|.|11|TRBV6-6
CASSQLETQYF
TGTGCCAGCAGTCAATTGGAGACCCAGTACTTC
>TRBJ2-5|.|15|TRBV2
CASSALGTTQETQYF
TGTGCCAGCAGTGCCTTGGGGACAACTCAAGAGACCCAGTACTTC
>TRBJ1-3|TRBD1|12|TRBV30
CALDRGSNTIYF
TGTGCCTTAGACAGGGGATCAAACACCATATATTTT
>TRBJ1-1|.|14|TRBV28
CASALTGKNTEAFF
TGTGCCAGCGCTCTTACAGGGAAGAACACTGAAGCTTTCTTT
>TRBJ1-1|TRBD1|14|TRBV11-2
CASSPGQGDTEAFF
TGTGCCAGCAGCCCGGGACAGGGCGACACTGAAGCTTTCTTT
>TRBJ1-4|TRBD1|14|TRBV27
CASSPGGSGEKLFF
TGTGCCAGCAGTCCAGGGGGCTCAGGTGAAAAACTGTTTTTT
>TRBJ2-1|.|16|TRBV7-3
CASSATLGPGYNEQFF
TGTGCCAGCAGCGCCACCCTAGGCCCCGGCTACAATGAGCAGTTCTTC
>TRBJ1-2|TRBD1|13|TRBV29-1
CSVEGQPNYGYTF
TGCAGCGTTGAGGGACAGCCAAACTATGGCTACACCTTC
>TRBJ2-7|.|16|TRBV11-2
CASSLGMGQGMNEQYF
TGTGCCAGCAGCCTTGGGATGGGGCAGGGGATGAACGAGCAGTACTTC
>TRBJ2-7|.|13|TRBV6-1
CASRESGSYEQYF
TGTGCCAGCAGGGAATCCGGGTCCTACGAGCAGTACTTC
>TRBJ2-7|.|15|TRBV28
CASRSQGRRAYEQYF
TGTGCCAGCAGATCGCAGGGGCGAAGGGCCTACGAGCAGTACTTC
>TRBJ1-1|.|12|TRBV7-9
CASSLISTEAFF
TGTGCCAGCAGCTTAATATCGACTGAAGCTTTCTTT
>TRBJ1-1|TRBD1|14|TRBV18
CASSKTGMNTEAFF
TGTGCCAGCTCTAAGACAGGGATGAACACTGAAGCTTTCTTT
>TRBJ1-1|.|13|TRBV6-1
CASTFSLNTEAFF
TGTGCCAGCACGTTCTCCCTGAACACTGAAGCTTTCTTT
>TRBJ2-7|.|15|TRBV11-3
CASSSWTDENYEQYF
TGTGCCAGCAGCTCCTGGACAGACGAAAACTACGAGCAGTACTTC
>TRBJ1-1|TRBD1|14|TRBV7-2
CASSLETGGSEAFF
TGTGCCAGCAGCTTAGAGACAGGGGGCAGTGAAGCTTTCTTT
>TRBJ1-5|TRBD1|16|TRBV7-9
CASSLEAGTGVQPQHF
TGTGCCAGCAGCTTAGAGGCGGGGACAGGGGTTCAGCCCCAGCATTTT
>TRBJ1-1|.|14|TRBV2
CASSALTGSTEAFF
TGTGCCAGCAGCGCACTCACAGGGAGCACTGAAGCTTTCTTT
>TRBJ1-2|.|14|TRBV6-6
CASSGQTYNYGYTF
TGTGCCAGCAGTGGACAGACGTATAACTATGGCTACACCTTC
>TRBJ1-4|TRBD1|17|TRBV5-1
CASSWGQGPLTNEKLFF
TGCGCCAGCAGCTGGGGACAGGGTCCGCTAACTAATGAAAAACTGTTTTTT
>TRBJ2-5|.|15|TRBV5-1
CASSLLGGVQETQYF
TGCGCCAGCAGCTTGCTAGGGGGGGTCCAAGAGACCCAGTACTTC
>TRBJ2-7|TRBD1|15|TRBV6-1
CASILDRDLSYEQYF
TGTGCCAGCATCCTGGACAGGGACCTTTCCTACGAGCAGTACTTC
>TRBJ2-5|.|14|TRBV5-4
CASSVYGYQETQYF
TGTGCCAGCAGCGTATACGGGTACCAAGAGACCCAGTACTTC
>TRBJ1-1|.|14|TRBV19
CASSIQGPNTEAFF
TGTGCCAGTAGTATACAGGGCCCGAACACTGAAGCTTTCTTT
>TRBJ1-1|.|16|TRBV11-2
CASSSNPAKGRAEAFF
TGTGCCAGCAGCTCGAACCCCGCCAAGGGGAGGGCTGAAGCTTTCTTT
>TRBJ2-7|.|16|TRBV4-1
CASSQDTPEPVYEQYF
TGCGCCAGCAGCCAAGATACTCCCGAGCCGGTCTACGAGCAGTACTTC
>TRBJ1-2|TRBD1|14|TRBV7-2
CASSFRQGSAGYTF
TGTGCCAGCAGCTTCAGACAGGGATCGGCCGGCTACACCTTC
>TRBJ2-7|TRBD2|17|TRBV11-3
CASSGGTSGSRSYEQYF
TGTGCCAGCAGCGGAGGGACTAGCGGGTCTCGCTCCTACGAGCAGTACTTC
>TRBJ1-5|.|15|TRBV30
CAWSVSRGSGQPQHF
TGTGCCTGGAGTGTTTCAAGGGGGAGTGGGCAGCCCCAGCATTTT
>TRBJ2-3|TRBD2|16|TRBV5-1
CASSWAGTSGTDTQYF
TGCGCCAGCAGCTGGGCCGGGACTAGCGGCACAGATACGCAGTATTTT
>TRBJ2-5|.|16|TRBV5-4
CASSPSRSSYQETQYF
TGTGCCAGCAGCCCTAGCCGGAGTTCGTACCAAGAGACCCAGTACTTC
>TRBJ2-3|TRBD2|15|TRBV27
CASSAWTSGTDTQYF
TGTGCCAGCAGTGCCTGGACTAGCGGCACAGATACGCAGTATTTT
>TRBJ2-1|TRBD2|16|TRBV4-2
CASSQESSGSLDEQFF
TGTGCCAGCAGCCAAGAGTCCAGCGGGAGTCTCGATGAGCAGTTCTTC
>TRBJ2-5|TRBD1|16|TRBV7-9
CASSLARDRARETQYF
TGTGCCAGCAGCTTAGCCCGGGACAGGGCCCGAGAGACCCAGTACTTC
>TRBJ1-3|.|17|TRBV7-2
CASSRDSLTGSGNTIYF
TGTGCCAGCAGCCGAGATTCGTTGACAGGCTCTGGAAACACCATATATTTT
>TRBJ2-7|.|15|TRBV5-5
CASSSLPGATYEQYF
TGTGCCAGCAGCTCCCTCCCGGGAGCAACTTACGAGCAGTACTTC
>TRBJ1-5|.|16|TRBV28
CASSRGVKGVNQPQHF
TGTGCCAGCAGCAGAGGGGTTAAGGGGGTTAATCAGCCCCAGCATTTT